These T cell receptor beta chains were read from a single sample in a study of T cells in Graves' hyperthyroidism and ophthalmopathy. TCRdb reprocessed the multiplex PCR reads via MiXCR and lists one record per CDR3 protein. This repertoire shows hundreds of thousands of distinct CDR3 sequences, 14% found once; its top ten account for roughly 10%. Sequencing used blood. These receptors were taken from a woman under 30 with Graves' hyperthyroidism. The CDR3 runs from the conserved cysteine through the conserved F or W. D genes are given only for firm matches. The listing skips clone size in some rows; elsewhere it reads once, few, many or a size class.

j_call	d_call	v_call	clone_size	cdr3_aa	cdr3_nt
TRBJ2-2	TRBD2	TRBV11-2	few	CASSLFRASGRAGGELFF	TGTGCCAGCAGCCTCTTTCGCGCTAGCGGGAGGGCCGGCGGGGAGCTGTTTTTT
TRBJ2-1	-	TRBV9	-	CASSVAYYDEQFF	TGTGCCAGCAGCGTAGCTTATTATGATGAGCAGTTCTTC
TRBJ1-1	TRBD1	TRBV5-1	many	CASSPGTGGTEAFF	TGCGCCAGCAGCCCGGGGACAGGAGGGACTGAAGCTTTCTTT
TRBJ2-3	TRBD1	TRBV7-9	-	CASSLGQVTDTQYF	TGTGCCAGCAGCTTGGGACAGGTCACAGATACGCAGTATTTT
TRBJ1-5	-	TRBV10-2	few	CASMGRSNQPQHF	TGCGCCAGTATGGGCCGTAGCAATCAGCCCCAGCATTTT
TRBJ2-1	-	TRBV11-2	-	CASSLATSEQFF	TGTGCCAGCAGCTTAGCCACCAGCGAGCAGTTCTTC
TRBJ2-3	-	TRBV7-2	many	CASRLLTDTQYF	TGTGCCAGCAGACTCCTCACAGATACGCAGTATTTT
TRBJ1-5	-	TRBV12-3/TRBV12-4	-	CASSLGRPSDQPQHF	TGTGCCAGCAGTTTAGGGCGGCCAAGTGATCAGCCCCAGCATTTT
TRBJ2-1	TRBD2	TRBV20-1	many	CSARVETSGSDEQFF	TGCAGTGCTAGGGTTGAGACTAGCGGGAGCGATGAGCAGTTCTTC
TRBJ2-5	TRBD2	TRBV24-1	few	CATNGSGRPETQYF	TGTGCCACCAATGGGAGCGGGAGGCCGGAGACCCAGTACTTC
TRBJ2-7	-	TRBV6-1	many	CASSERVSYEQYF	TGTGCCAGCAGTGAACGGGTCTCCTACGAGCAGTACTTC
TRBJ1-6	-	TRBV5-1	many	CASSLALGSEASPLHF	TGCGCCAGCAGCTTGGCCCTGGGATCGGAAGCTTCACCCCTCCACTTT
TRBJ1-4	-	TRBV28	many	CASSPPDRLEKLFF	TGTGCCAGCAGTCCTCCCGACAGGTTGGAAAAACTGTTTTTT
TRBJ2-7	TRBD2	TRBV3-1	-	CATGLAGGPQPRDEQYF	TGTGCCACCGGACTAGCGGGAGGGCCCCAACCCCGGGACGAGCAGTACTTC
TRBJ2-1	-	TRBV11-1	many	CASSPLTGDYNEQFF	TGTGCCAGCAGCCCCCTTACTGGGGACTACAATGAGCAGTTCTTC
TRBJ2-7	-	TRBV4-1	many	CASSHPGVGSFTGEQYF	TGCGCCAGCAGCCACCCCGGGGTGGGCAGTTTTACGGGCGAGCAGTACTTC
TRBJ1-1	-	TRBV9	many	CASSTWDTNTEAFF	TGTGCCAGCAGCACCTGGGACACCAACACTGAAGCTTTCTTT
TRBJ2-7	-	TRBV29-1	few	CSVEWTTSYEQYF	TGCAGCGTTGAATGGACTACCTCCTACGAGCAGTACTTC
TRBJ2-7	-	TRBV28	many	CASSLSHEQYF	TGTGCCAGCAGCTTATCCCACGAGCAGTACTTC
TRBJ2-1	TRBD2	TRBV6-2/TRBV6-3	many	CASSYPGLAAHNEQFF	TGTGCCAGCAGTTACCCAGGACTAGCGGCCCACAATGAGCAGTTCTTC
TRBJ2-7	TRBD2	TRBV10-3	few	CAITRASGTYEQYF	TGTGCCATCACCAGGGCTAGCGGGACCTACGAGCAGTACTTC
TRBJ2-3	-	TRBV7-2	many	CASSFGHLSDTQYF	TGTGCCAGCAGCTTTGGTCACCTCTCAGATACGCAGTATTTT
TRBJ2-3	-	TRBV6-1	many	CASSYVRSGTADTQYF	TGTGCCAGCAGTTACGTGAGAAGCGGGACAGCAGATACGCAGTATTTT
TRBJ2-7	TRBD2	TRBV6-1	many	CASSYVTSGSYEQYF	TGTGCCAGCAGTTATGTTACTAGCGGATCCTACGAGCAGTACTTC
TRBJ2-1	-	TRBV11-2	-	CASSHRTASYNGQFF	TGTGCCAGCAGCCACCGGACAGCATCATACAATGGGCAGTTCTTC
TRBJ1-2	-	TRBV2	-	CASSAYREVGYTF	TGTGCCAGCAGCGCCTACAGGGAAGTCGGCTACACCTTC
TRBJ2-5	-	TRBV7-9	few	CASSVGLQRETQYF	TGTGCCAGCAGCGTGGGACTCCAGCGGGAGACCCAGTACTTC
TRBJ2-1	-	TRBV2	few	CASSLDSYEQFF	TGTGCCAGCAGTTTAGACTCTTATGAGCAGTTCTTC
TRBJ2-7	TRBD1	TRBV6-5	few	CASSYADRAPYEQYF	TGTGCCAGCAGTTACGCGGACAGGGCACCCTACGAGCAGTACTTC
TRBJ2-1	-	TRBV29-1	-	CSVGGGGREQFF	TGCAGCGTTGGAGGTGGAGGGCGGGAGCAGTTCTTC
TRBJ1-5	-	TRBV19	-	CASSDADQPQHF	TGTGCCAGTAGTGATGCCGATCAGCCCCAGCATTTT
TRBJ2-1	TRBD2	TRBV20-1	few	CSASPLAGVPSYNEQFF	TGCAGTGCTAGTCCCCTAGCGGGCGTGCCTTCCTACAATGAGCAGTTCTTC
TRBJ2-1	-	TRBV20-1	many	CSANTLGPIPYNEQFF	TGCAGTGCTAACACTCTAGGGCCAATCCCCTACAATGAGCAGTTCTTC
TRBJ1-1	-	TRBV29-1	few	CSVASGVRANTEAFF	TGCAGCGTTGCGTCCGGGGTGAGGGCTAACACTGAAGCTTTCTTT
TRBJ2-7	TRBD2	TRBV19	few	CASSIVGLAGREQYF	TGTGCCAGTAGTATAGTTGGGCTAGCGGGTCGCGAGCAGTACTTC